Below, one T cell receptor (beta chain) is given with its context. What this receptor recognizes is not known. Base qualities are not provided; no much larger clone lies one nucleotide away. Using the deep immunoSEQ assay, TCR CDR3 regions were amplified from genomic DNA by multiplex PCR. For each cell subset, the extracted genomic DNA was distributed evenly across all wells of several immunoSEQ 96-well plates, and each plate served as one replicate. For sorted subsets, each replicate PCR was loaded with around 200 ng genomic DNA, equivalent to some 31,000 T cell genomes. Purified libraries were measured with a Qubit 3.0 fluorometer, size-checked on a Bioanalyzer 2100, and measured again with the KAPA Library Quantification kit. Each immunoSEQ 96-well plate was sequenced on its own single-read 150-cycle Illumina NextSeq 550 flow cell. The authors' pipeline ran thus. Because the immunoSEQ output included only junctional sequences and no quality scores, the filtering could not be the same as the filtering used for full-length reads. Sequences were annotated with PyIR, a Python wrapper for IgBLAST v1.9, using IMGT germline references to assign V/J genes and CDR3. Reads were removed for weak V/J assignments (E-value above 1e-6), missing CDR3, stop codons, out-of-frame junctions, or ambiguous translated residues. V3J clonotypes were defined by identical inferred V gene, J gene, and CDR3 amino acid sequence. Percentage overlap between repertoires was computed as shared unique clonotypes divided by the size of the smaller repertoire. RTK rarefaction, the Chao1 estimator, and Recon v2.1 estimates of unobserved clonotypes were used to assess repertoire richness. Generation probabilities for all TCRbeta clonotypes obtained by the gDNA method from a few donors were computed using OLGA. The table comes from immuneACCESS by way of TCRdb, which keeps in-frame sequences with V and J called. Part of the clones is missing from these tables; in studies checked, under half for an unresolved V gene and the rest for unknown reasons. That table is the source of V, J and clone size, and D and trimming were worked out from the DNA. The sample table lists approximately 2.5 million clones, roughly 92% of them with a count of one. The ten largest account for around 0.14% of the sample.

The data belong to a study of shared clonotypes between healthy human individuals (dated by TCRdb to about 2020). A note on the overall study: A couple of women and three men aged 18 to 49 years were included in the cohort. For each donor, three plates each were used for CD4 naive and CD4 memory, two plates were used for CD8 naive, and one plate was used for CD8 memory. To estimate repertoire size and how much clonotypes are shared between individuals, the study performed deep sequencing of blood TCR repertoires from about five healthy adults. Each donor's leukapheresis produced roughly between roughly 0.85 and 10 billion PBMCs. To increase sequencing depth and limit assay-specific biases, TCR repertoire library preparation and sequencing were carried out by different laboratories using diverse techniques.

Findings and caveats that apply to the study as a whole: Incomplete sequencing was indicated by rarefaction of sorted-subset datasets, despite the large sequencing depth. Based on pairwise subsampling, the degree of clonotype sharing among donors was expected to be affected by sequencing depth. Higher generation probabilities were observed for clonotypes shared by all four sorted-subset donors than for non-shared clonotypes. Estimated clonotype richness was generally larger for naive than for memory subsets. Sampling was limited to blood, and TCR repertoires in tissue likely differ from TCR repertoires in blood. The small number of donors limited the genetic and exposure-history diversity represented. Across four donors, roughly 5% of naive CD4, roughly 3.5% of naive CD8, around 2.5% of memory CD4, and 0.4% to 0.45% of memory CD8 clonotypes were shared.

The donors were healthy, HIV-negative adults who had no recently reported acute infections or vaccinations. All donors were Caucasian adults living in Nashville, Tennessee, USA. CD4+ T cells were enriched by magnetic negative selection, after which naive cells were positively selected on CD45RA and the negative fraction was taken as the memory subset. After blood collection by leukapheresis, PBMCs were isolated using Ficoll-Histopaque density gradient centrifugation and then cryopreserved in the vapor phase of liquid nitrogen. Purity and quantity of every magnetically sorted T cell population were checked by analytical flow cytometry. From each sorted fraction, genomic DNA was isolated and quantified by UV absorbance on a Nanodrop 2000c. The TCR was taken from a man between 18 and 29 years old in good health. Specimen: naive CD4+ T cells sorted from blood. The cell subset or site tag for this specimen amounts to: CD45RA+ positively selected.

The CDR3 loop reads CASNVGTNSGANVLTF. The bases are TGTGCCAGCAATGTCGGTACAAACTCTGGGGCCAACGTCCTGACTTTC. The V and J genes are TRBV5-4 and TRBJ2-6, with the D gene not confidently named. V is clipped by 6 bases and J by 0 bases, and the sequence between their germline boundaries is 13 bases long. The germline V gene encodes CDR1 SGHNT and CDR2 YYREEE (reference sequence). Its CDR3 holds 16 amino acids, cysteine through phenylalanine. The kept DNA is CDR3 alone, 48 bases in frame from the first base.